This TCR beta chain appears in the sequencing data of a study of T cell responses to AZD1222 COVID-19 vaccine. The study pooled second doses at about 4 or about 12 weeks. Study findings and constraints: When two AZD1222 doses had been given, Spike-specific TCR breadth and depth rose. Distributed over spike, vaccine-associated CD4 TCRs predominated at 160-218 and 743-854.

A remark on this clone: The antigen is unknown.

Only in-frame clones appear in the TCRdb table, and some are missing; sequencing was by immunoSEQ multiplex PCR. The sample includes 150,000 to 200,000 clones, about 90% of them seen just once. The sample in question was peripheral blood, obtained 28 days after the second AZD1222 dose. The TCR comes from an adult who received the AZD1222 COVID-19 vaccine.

In DNA, the CDR3 is TGTGCCATCAGGGGGTCCACAGGGGTATATGGCTACACCTTC. This gives the protein CAIRGSTGVYGYTF. V gene TRBV10-3 combines with J gene TRBJ1-2; 7 nucleotides agree with TRBD1. CDR3 size: 14 residues. With V trimmed by 6 bases and J by 5 bases, 9 bases remained unmatched. Germline V lookup: CDR1 ENHRY, CDR2 SYGVKD.